This T cell receptor (beta chain) emerged from a study of blood T cell repertoires in COVID-19. The V end was cut by 0 bases, the J end by 2 bases, with 9 bases between. Germline V gene lookup returns CDR1 SGHRS and CDR2 YFSETQ. This CDR3 has 14 residues. Source study methods: The authors estimated nucleated cell counts from reference gene primer amplification. TCRdb keeps only in-frame clones here, not all; method: immunoSEQ multiplex PCR. D and trimming come from the DNA, and the V and J calls and clone size come from that table. The data hold about 37,000 clones, with 75% to 90% observed a single time.

This receptor was identified in a human donor in a cohort sampled during active COVID-19. Sequencing was carried out using peripheral blood. The V call is TRBV5-1, the J call TRBJ2-7; D is uncertain. CDR3 nucleotide sequence: TGCGCCAGCAGCTTGGAATATTCCCCCTACGAGCAGTACTTC. Translation gives CASSLEYSPYEQYF.